This is a list of T cell receptor beta chains from one sample in a study of Ad26.COV2.S vaccination and SARS-CoV-2 variants. Sequencing used immunoSEQ multiplex PCR; TCRdb keeps in-frame clones, though not all of them. The sample includes about 350,000 clones, about 85% seen only once; the top ten take roughly 3.3%. The sequencing here drew on peripheral blood, taken in a trial of Ad26.COV2.S vaccine versus placebo. The receptors come from a person between 18 and 59 years old who received the Ad26.COV2.S COVID-19 vaccine or a placebo. The CDR3 runs from the conserved cysteine through the conserved F or W. A D gene is named only where the DNA matches it firmly. Part of the rows lack a size; the others show once, few, many or a class for expanded clones.

V gene,J gene,D gene,clone size,CDR3 protein,CDR3 DNA
TRBV2,TRBJ2-3,TRBD2,once,CASSEAGTRSTQYF,TGTGCCAGCAGTGAGGCGGGGACTAGATCCACGCAGTATTTT
TRBV3-1/TRBV3-2,TRBJ2-6,.,few,CASSPGHATSGANVLTF,TGTGCCAGCAGCCCGGGTCATGCTACCTCTGGGGCCAACGTCCTGACTTTC
TRBV7-9,TRBJ2-5,TRBD2,.,CASSLGTSGEWETQYF,TGTGCCAGCAGCTTAGGAACTAGCGGGGAGTGGGAGACCCAGTACTTC
TRBV7-2,TRBJ1-1,.,.,CASSLAWTVNTEAFF,TGTGCCAGCAGCTTAGCCTGGACAGTGAACACTGAAGCTTTCTTT
TRBV11-2,TRBJ2-2,TRBD1,.,CASSREGGTNTGELFF,TGTGCCAGCAGCCGCGAAGGGGGCACGAACACCGGGGAGCTGTTTTTT
TRBV5-4,TRBJ1-1,.,.,CASSPSPPEAFF,TGTGCCAGCAGCCCTAGCCCCCCTGAAGCTTTCTTT
TRBV5-1,TRBJ1-5,.,many,CASSPSVNQPQHF,TGCGCCAGCAGCCCATCAGTGAATCAGCCCCAGCATTTT
TRBV5-1,TRBJ2-7,.,.,CASSLVAFYEQYF,TGCGCCAGCAGCTTGGTGGCTTTTTACGAGCAGTACTTC
TRBV30,TRBJ2-7,.,.,CAWSPRSSYEQYF,TGTGCCTGGAGTCCGCGTAGCTCCTACGAGCAGTACTTC
TRBV7-9,TRBJ1-1,TRBD1,once,CASSSQGAPTEAFF,TGTGCCAGCAGCTCGCAGGGGGCGCCTACTGAAGCTTTCTTT
TRBV7-2,TRBJ2-4,TRBD1,.,CASSSTGGLTKNIQYF,TGTGCCAGCAGCTCTACAGGGGGCTTAACCAAAAACATTCAGTACTTC
TRBV5-1,TRBJ2-5,.,.,CASSLAGGPSIGETQYF,TGCGCCAGCAGCTTGGCCGGGGGGCCTTCAATCGGGGAGACCCAGTACTTC
TRBV30,TRBJ2-7,.,once,CAWSNRNYEQYF,TGTGCCTGGAGTAACAGGAACTACGAGCAGTACTTC
TRBV6-4,TRBJ2-7,.,.,CASSEFIGTYEQYF,TGTGCCAGCAGTGAGTTTATCGGAACCTACGAGCAGTACTTC
TRBV19,TRBJ1-5,TRBD1,.,CASSIVTGVNNQPQHF,TGTGCCAGTAGTATAGTGACAGGGGTTAACAATCAGCCCCAGCATTTT
TRBV6-5,TRBJ2-7,.,.,CASSYSAGRPSEQYF,TGTGCCAGCAGTTACTCGGCGGGACGTCCTTCCGAGCAGTACTTC
TRBV7-6,TRBJ2-7,TRBD1,.,CASSLAGTGSEQYF,TGTGCCAGCAGCTTAGCCGGGACAGGGTCCGAGCAGTACTTC
TRBV15,TRBJ2-7,.,many,CATSRDRGREQYF,TGTGCCACCAGCAGAGATCGGGGTCGCGAGCAGTACTTC
TRBV7-9,TRBJ2-3,.,.,CASSLGRYSTDTQYF,TGTGCCAGCAGCTTAGGTCGCTATAGCACAGATACGCAGTATTTT
TRBV5-1,TRBJ2-7,.,.,CASSGGIGMYEQYF,TGCGCCAGCAGTGGGGGCATAGGGATGTACGAGCAGTACTTC
TRBV27,TRBJ2-7,.,.,CASSLSIGVGSYEQYF,TGTGCCAGCAGTTTATCAATCGGCGTGGGCTCCTACGAGCAGTACTTC
TRBV15,TRBJ2-7,.,.,CATSRAAGEQYF,TGTGCCACCAGCAGAGCCGCGGGAGAGCAGTACTTC
TRBV5-3,TRBJ2-7,.,.,CARSRRGYEQYF,TGTGCCAGAAGCAGAAGGGGATACGAGCAGTACTTC
TRBV2,TRBJ1-2,TRBD1,.,CASTPRGNYGYTF,TGTGCCAGCACCCCCAGGGGGAACTATGGCTACACCTTC
TRBV6-4,TRBJ1-1,.,.,CASSVGGAGNTEAFF,TGTGCCAGCAGTGTGGGGGGCGCCGGGAACACTGAAGCTTTCTTT
TRBV19,TRBJ2-1,TRBD1,once,CASSIDGEGQGFYEQFF,TGTGCCAGTAGTATCGATGGAGAGGGACAGGGTTTCTATGAGCAGTTCTTC
TRBV28,TRBJ1-2,TRBD1,.,CASGHGTALNYGYTF,TGTGCCAGCGGTCACGGGACAGCCTTAAACTATGGCTACACCTTC
TRBV7-2,TRBJ2-7,.,.,CASSPLSTGRGYEQYF,TGTGCCAGCAGCCCTTTATCGACAGGGCGGGGTTACGAGCAGTACTTC
TRBV10-1,TRBJ2-2,TRBD2,few,CACASGSTGELFF,TGCGCCTGTGCTAGCGGTAGCACCGGGGAGCTGTTTTTT
TRBV4-3,TRBJ1-6,.,.,CASSQAPRSPLHF,TGCGCCAGCAGCCAAGCCCCTCGGTCACCCCTCCACTTT
TRBV24-1,TRBJ2-2,.,.,CATSDRNKNTGELFF,TGTGCCACCAGTGATCGAAACAAGAACACCGGGGAGCTGTTTTTT
TRBV9,TRBJ1-2,.,.,CASSVGSNYGYTF,TGTGCCAGCAGCGTAGGGTCTAACTATGGCTACACCTTC
TRBV4-1,TRBJ2-1,TRBD2,.,CASSLSRASGGAEYEQFF,TGCGCCAGCAGCCTAAGCCGAGCGAGCGGGGGGGCAGAGTATGAGCAGTTCTTC
TRBV7-9,TRBJ2-7,.,.,CASSFSSSNYEQYF,TGTGCCAGCAGCTTTAGTTCCAGCAACTACGAGCAGTACTTC
TRBV19,TRBJ1-3,.,.,CASSGSETGNTIYF,TGTGCCAGTAGTGGGTCAGAAACTGGAAACACCATATATTTT
TRBV4-3,TRBJ2-1,.,.,CASSQVLLDLYNEQFF,TGCGCCAGCAGCCAAGTTCTTCTGGACCTCTACAATGAGCAGTTCTTC
TRBV9,TRBJ1-3,.,.,CASSPRQPINSGNTIYF,TGTGCCAGCAGCCCCAGGCAACCAATAAACTCTGGAAACACCATATATTTT
TRBV7-6,TRBJ1-5,TRBD1,.,CASSPTSGTGFQPQHF,TGTGCCAGCAGCCCTACGTCCGGGACAGGGTTTCAGCCCCAGCATTTT
TRBV5-1,TRBJ1-1,.,.,CASSLDRGTEAFF,TGCGCCAGCAGCTTGGATCGGGGGACTGAAGCTTTCTTT
TRBV9,TRBJ1-4,TRBD1,.,CASSSLQGAATNEKLFF,TGTGCCAGCAGCTCCTTGCAGGGGGCAGCAACTAATGAAAAACTGTTTTTT
TRBV3-1/TRBV3-2,TRBJ2-7,TRBD2,.,CASSQVGAERAGGPWYEQYF,TGTGCCAGCAGCCAAGTTGGGGCTGAAAGAGCGGGGGGGCCATGGTACGAGCAGTACTTC
TRBV6-5,TRBJ1-6,.,.,CATVDSYNSPLHF,TGTGCCACCGTCGACAGCTATAATTCACCCCTCCACTTT
TRBV6-5,TRBJ2-7,TRBD2,.,CASSPGGDGHEQYF,TGTGCCAGCAGTCCGGGGGGGGATGGGCACGAGCAGTACTTC
TRBV7-6,TRBJ2-7,TRBD2,.,CASSRGLAAFYEQYF,TGTGCCAGCAGTCGGGGACTAGCGGCTTTTTACGAGCAGTACTTC
TRBV6-2/TRBV6-3,TRBJ2-7,.,.,CASSIQGGVYEQYF,TGTGCCAGCAGTATACAGGGTGGGGTTTACGAGCAGTACTTC
TRBV28,TRBJ1-5,.,.,CASSLATANQPQHF,TGTGCCAGCAGTTTAGCGACGGCGAATCAGCCCCAGCATTTT
TRBV10-3,TRBJ2-7,.,.,CAIRTLGGTYEQYF,TGTGCCATCAGGACCTTAGGGGGGACCTACGAGCAGTACTTC
TRBV19,TRBJ2-3,.,.,CASSIDPTDTQYF,TGTGCCAGTAGTATAGATCCCACAGATACGCAGTATTTT
TRBV25-1,TRBJ1-2,.,.,CASSEFETASWGYTF,TGTGCCAGCAGTGAATTTGAGACAGCCTCTTGGGGCTACACCTTC
TRBV5-6,TRBJ2-1,TRBD2,.,CASSPTSGMNNEQFF,TGTGCCAGCAGCCCGACTAGCGGGATGAACAATGAGCAGTTCTTC